These T cell receptor beta chains were read from a single sample in a study of alternative splicing in chronic myeloid leukemia remission. From the bulk RNA-seq reads, TCRdb lists one entry per CDR3 protein and no DNA. The sample carries about 770 distinct CDR3 sequences, 97% recorded once. Sequenced material: PBMCs or total blood leukocytes (not recorded which), taken at diagnosis. The receptors originated from an adult with chronic myeloid leukemia. CDR3s include the opening cysteine and the closing phenylalanine or tryptophan. Each record gives: J gene, CDR3 length, V gene, CDR3 protein.

J gene: TRBJ2-7; CDR3 length: 16; V gene: TRBV4-1; CDR3 protein: CASSPREGAGLYEQYF
J gene: TRBJ2-1; CDR3 length: 20; V gene: TRBV25-1; CDR3 protein: CASSKRRGWKSREVNNEQFF
J gene: TRBJ2-3; CDR3 length: 16; V gene: TRBV7-9; CDR3 protein: CASSFYAEVSTDTQYF
J gene: TRBJ1-3; CDR3 length: 14; V gene: TRBV28; CDR3 protein: CASTPGTAGNTIYF
J gene: TRBJ2-1; CDR3 length: 11; V gene: TRBV29-1; CDR3 protein: CSVVRENEQFF
J gene: TRBJ1-1; CDR3 length: 12; V gene: TRBV4-2; CDR3 protein: CATAFGGGEAFF
J gene: TRBJ2-2; CDR3 length: 14; V gene: TRBV28; CDR3 protein: CASSPPIPTAELFF
J gene: TRBJ2-1; CDR3 length: 19; V gene: TRBV3-1; CDR3 protein: CASSQDNSGRPISYNEQFF
J gene: TRBJ2-5; CDR3 length: 16; V gene: TRBV7-8; CDR3 protein: CASSLIAGGSQETQYF
J gene: TRBJ2-7; CDR3 length: 17; V gene: TRBV4-1; CDR3 protein: CASSQDGRGLLLTEQYF
J gene: TRBJ2-6; CDR3 length: 15; V gene: TRBV28; CDR3 protein: CASSKRTAGANVLTF
J gene: TRBJ2-1; CDR3 length: 16; V gene: TRBV19; CDR3 protein: CASSRTGAGIYNEQFF
J gene: TRBJ2-3; CDR3 length: 11; V gene: TRBV6-2/TRBV6-3; CDR3 protein: CASSYVDTQYF
J gene: TRBJ2-1; CDR3 length: 16; V gene: TRBV9; CDR3 protein: CASSVSPTGTPDEQFF
J gene: TRBJ2-3; CDR3 length: 15; V gene: TRBV6-2/TRBV6-3; CDR3 protein: CASSYWRDGSDTQYF
J gene: TRBJ1-4; CDR3 length: 14; V gene: TRBV7-2; CDR3 protein: CASSFRQGFEELFF